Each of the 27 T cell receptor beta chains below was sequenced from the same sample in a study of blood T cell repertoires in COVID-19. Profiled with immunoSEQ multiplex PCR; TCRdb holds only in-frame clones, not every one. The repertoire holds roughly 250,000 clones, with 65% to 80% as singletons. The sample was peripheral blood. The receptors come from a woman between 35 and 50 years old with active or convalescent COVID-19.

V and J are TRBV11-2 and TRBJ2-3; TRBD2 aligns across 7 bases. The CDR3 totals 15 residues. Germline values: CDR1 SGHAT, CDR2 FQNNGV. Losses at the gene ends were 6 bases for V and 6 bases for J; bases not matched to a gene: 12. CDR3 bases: TGTGCCAGCAGATCCCTGAGAGCGGGGACGGATACGCAGTATTTT. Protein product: CASRSLRAGTDTQYF.

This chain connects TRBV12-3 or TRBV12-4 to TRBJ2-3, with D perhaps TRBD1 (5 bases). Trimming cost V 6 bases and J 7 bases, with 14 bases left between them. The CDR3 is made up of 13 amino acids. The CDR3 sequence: CASSPQGVNTQYF. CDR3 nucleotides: TGTGCCAGCAGCCCCCAAGGGGTGAATACGCAGTATTTT.

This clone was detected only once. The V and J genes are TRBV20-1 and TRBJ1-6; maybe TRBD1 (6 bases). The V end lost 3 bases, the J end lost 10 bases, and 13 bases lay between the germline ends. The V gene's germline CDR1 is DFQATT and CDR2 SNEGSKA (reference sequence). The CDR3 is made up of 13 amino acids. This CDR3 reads CSASRGGLSPLHF. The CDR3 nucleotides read TGCAGTGCTAGTAGAGGGGGACTATCACCCCTCCACTTT.

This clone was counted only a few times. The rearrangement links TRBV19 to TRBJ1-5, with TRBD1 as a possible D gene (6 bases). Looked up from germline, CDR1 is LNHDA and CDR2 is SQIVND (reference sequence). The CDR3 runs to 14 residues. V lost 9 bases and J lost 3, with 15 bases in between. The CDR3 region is CASQLQGFNQPQHF. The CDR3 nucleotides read TGTGCCAGCCAATTACAGGGTTTCAATCAGCCCCAGCATTTT. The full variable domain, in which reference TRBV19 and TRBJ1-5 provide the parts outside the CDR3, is DGGITQSPKYLFRKEGQNVTLSCEQNLNHDAMYWYRQDPGQGLRLIYYSQIVNDFQKGDIAEGYSVSREKKESFPLTVTSAQKNPTAFYLCASQLQGFNQPQHFGDGTRLSIL.

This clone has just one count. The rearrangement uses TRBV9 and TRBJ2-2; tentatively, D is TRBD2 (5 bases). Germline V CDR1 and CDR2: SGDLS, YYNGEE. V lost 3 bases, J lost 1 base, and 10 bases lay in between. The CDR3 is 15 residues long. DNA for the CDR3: TGTGCCAGCAGCGGCCCCGCGGGGAACACCGGGGAGCTGTTTTTT. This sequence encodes CASSGPAGNTGELFF.

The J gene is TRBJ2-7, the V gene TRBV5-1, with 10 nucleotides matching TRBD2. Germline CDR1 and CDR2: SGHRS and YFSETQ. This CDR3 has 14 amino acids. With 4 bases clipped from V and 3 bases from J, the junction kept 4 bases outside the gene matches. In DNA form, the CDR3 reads TGCGCCAGCAGCCAGCGGGGGGGAGACTACGAGCAGTACGTC. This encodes CASSQRGGDYEQYV.

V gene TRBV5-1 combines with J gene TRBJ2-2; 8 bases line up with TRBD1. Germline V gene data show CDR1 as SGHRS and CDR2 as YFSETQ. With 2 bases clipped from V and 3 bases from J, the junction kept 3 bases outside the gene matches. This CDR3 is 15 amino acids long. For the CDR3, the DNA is TGCGCCAGCAGCTTAACAGGGGGAGACACCGGGGAGCTGTTTTTT. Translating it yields CASSLTGGDTGELFF.

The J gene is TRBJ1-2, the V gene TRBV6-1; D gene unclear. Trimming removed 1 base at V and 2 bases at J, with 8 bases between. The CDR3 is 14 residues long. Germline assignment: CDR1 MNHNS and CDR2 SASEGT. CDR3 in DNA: TGTGCCAGCAGTGAAGGGCATACCAACTATGGCTACACCTTC. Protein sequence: CASSEGHTNYGYTF.

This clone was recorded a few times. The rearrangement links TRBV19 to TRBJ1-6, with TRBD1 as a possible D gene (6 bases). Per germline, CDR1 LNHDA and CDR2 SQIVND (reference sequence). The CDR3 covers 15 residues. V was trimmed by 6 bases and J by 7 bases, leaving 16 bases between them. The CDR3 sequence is CASSSVGGANSPLHF. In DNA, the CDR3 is TGTGCCAGTAGCTCCGTGGGGGGGGCAAATTCACCCCTCCACTTT.

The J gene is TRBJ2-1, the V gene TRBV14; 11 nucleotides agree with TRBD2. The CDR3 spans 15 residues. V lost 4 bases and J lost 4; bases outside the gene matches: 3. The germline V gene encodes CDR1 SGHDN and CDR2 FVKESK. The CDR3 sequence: CASSLSGGAYNEQFF. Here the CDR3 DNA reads TGTGCCAGCAGCCTTAGCGGGGGGGCGTACAATGAGCAGTTCTTC.

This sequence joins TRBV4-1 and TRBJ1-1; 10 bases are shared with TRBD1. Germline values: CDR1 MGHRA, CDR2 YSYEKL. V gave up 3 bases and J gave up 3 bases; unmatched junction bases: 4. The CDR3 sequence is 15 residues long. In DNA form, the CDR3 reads TGCGCCAGCAGCCACCCAGGGACAGGGGACACTGAAGCTTTCTTT. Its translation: CASSHPGTGDTEAFF.

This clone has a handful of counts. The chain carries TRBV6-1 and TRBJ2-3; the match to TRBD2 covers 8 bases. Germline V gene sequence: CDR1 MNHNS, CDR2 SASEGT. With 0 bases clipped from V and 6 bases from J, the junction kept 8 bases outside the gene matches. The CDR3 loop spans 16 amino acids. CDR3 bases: TGTGCCAGCAGTGAAGCAATCGCGGGGGGTGTGGATACGCAGTATTTT. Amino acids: CASSEAIAGGVDTQYF.

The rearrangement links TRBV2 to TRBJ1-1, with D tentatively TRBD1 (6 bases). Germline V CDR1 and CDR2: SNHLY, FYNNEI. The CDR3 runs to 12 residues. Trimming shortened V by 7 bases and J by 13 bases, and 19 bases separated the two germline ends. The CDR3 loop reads CASKGSQGPLFF. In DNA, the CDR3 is TGTGCCAGCAAAGGGTCCCAGGGGCCCCTTTTCTTT.

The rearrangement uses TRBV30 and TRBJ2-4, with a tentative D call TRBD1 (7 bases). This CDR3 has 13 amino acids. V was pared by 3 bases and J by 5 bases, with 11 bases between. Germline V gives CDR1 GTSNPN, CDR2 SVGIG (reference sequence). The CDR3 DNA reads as TGTGCCTGGAGGGTCAGGGGGGAAAACATTCAGTACTTC. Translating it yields CAWRVRGENIQYF.

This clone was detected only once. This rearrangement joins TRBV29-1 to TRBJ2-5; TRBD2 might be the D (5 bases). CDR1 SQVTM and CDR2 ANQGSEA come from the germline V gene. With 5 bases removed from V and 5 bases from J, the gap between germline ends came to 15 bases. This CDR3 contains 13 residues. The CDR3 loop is CSVQQVRGETQYF. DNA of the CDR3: TGCAGCGTTCAGCAGGTTCGAGGGGAGACCCAGTACTTC.

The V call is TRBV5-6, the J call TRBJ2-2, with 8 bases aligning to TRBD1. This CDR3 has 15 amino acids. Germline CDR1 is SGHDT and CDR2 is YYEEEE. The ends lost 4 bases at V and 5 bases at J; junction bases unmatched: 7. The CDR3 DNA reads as TGTGCCAGCAGCGGGGGGACAGGAAGAACCGGGGAGCTGTTTTTT. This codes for CASSGGTGRTGELFF. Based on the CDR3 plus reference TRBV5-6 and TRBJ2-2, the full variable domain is DAGVTQSPTHLIKTRGQQVTLRCSPKSGHDTVSWYQQALGQGPQFIFQYYEEEERQRGNFPDRFSGHQFPNYSSELNVNALLLGDSALYLCASSGGTGRTGELFFGEGSRLTVL.

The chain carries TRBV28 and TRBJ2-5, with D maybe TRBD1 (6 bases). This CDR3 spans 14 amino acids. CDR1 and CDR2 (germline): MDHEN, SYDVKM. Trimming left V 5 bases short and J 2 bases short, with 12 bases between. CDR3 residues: CASSHGTSQETQYF. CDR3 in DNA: TGTGCCAGCAGTCATGGGACATCTCAAGAGACCCAGTACTTC.

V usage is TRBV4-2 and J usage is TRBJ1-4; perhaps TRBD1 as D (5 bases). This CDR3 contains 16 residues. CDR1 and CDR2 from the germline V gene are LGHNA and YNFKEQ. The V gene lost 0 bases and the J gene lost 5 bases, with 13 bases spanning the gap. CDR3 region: CASSQERDEGNEKLFF. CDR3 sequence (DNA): TGTGCCAGCAGCCAAGAGCGGGACGAGGGGAATGAAAAACTGTTTTTT.

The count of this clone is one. For the CDR3, the DNA is TGTGCCAGCACCAGGACTAGTGGAAACACAGATACGCAGTATTTT. Protein product: CASTRTSGNTDTQYF. The chain links TRBV2 to TRBJ2-3; the match to TRBD2 covers 7 bases. CDR1 SNHLY and CDR2 FYNNEI come from the germline V gene. J gave up 2 bases and V 7 bases, and 9 bases lay outside the gene matches. The CDR3 totals 15 residues.

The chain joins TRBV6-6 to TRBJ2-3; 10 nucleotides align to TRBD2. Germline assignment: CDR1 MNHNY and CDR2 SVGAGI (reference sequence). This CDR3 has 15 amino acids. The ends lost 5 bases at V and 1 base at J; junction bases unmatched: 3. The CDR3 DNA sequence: TGTGCCAGCAGTAGCGGGGGGGTGGGCACAGATACGCAGTATTTT. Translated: CASSSGGVGTDTQYF.

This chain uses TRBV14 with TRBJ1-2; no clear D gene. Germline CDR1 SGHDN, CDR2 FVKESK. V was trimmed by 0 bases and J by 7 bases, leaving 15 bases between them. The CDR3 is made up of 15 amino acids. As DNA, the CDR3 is TGTGCCAGCAGCCAAGAAGTCCAGGCAGTGGGTGGCTACACCTTC. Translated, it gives CASSQEVQAVGGYTF.

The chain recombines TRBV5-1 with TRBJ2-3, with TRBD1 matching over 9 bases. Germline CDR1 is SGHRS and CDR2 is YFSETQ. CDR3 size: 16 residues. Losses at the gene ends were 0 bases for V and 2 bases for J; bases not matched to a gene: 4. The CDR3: CASSLVGQGYTDTQYF. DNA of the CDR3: TGCGCCAGCAGCTTGGTGGGACAGGGATACACAGATACGCAGTATTTT.

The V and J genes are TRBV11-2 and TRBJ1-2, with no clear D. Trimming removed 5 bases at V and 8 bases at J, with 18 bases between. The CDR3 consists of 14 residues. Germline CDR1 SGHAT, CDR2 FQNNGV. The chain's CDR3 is CASSRPGPIGGYTF. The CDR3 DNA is TGTGCCAGCAGCCGGCCCGGTCCAATCGGGGGCTACACCTTC.

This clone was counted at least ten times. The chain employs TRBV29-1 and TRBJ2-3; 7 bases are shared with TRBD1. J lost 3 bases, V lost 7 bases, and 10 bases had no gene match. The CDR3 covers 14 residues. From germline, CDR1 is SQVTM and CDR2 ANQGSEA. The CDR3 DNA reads TGCAGCGCCCAGACAGGGTGGTCAACAGATACGCAGTATTTT. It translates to CSAQTGWSTDTQYF.

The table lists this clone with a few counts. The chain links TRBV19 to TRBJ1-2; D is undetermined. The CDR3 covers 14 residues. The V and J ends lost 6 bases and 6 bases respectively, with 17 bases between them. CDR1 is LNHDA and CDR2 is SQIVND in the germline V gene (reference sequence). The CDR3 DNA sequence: TGTGCCAGTAGCTTTCAGGCAGGTTGGGATGGCTACACCTTC. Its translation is CASSFQAGWDGYTF.

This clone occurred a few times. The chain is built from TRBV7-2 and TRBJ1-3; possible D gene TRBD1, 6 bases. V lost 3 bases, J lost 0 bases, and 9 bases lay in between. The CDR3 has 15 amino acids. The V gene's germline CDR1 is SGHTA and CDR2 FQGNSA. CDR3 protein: CASSFTGFSGNTIYF. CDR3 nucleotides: TGTGCCAGCAGCTTTACAGGGTTCTCTGGAAACACCATATATTTT.

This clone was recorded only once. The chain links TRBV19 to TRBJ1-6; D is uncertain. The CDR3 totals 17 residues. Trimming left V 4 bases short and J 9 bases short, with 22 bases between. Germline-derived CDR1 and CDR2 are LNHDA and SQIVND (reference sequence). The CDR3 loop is CASSTPSSYRYGSPLHF. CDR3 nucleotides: TGTGCCAGTAGTACGCCATCGTCCTACCGGTACGGTTCACCCCTCCACTTT.